The source of this TCR beta chain is a study of identical twins. Each donor (without exception) was a healthy Caucasian. Addition of a universal primer site occurred through template switching, and cDNA carried unique molecular identifiers. TCRdb reprocessed the 5' RACE reads via MiXCR and lists one record per CDR3 protein. The sample contains 300,000 to 400,000 distinct CDR3 sequences, approximately 8.7% of which appear only once. Germline CDR1 is SQVTM and CDR2 is ANQGSEA. Trimming cost V 4 bases and J 7 bases, with 10 bases left between them. CDR3 length: 12 amino acids. The chain combines TRBV29-1 with TRBJ1-4; no clear D. The sample was naive T cells sorted from blood. The sequence came from a woman aged 45-65 years in good health. As DNA, the CDR3 is TGCAGCGTTGGGGCAGATAGTGAAAAACTGTTTTTT. It yields the protein CSVGADSEKLFF.